The 15 T cell receptor beta chains in this list originate from one sample, sequenced in a study of patients and donors after allogeneic stem cell transplantation. Using its own MiXCR run on the RT-PCR reads, TCRdb lists one record per CDR3 protein. There are about 960,000 distinct CDR3 sequences in the sample; over 15% occur only once, and 5.5% to 6.5% lies in the top ten. Sequencing was carried out using blood, either unsorted or a sorted T cell fraction (not recorded which). All receptors come from a human donor who was either an allogeneic HSCT recipient or a stem cell or donor lymphocyte infusion donor (not recorded which). It is not recorded whose cells these are; they may come from a transplant donor.

This clonotype appeared a few times. This chain links TRBV11-2 with TRBJ2-5, with D unresolved. Germline CDR1 SGHAT, CDR2 FQNNGV. There are 13 residues in the CDR3. V was pared by 6 bases and J by 5 bases, with 13 bases between. The CDR3 is CASSPYSQETQYF. The CDR3 nucleotides are TGTGCCAGCAGTCCCTACTCCCAGGAGACCCAGTACTTC.

This clonotype was seen a handful of times. The J gene is TRBJ2-2, the V gene TRBV11-3, with unresolved D. Trimming left V 5 bases short and J 1 base short, with 8 bases between. The CDR3 consists of 14 residues. CDR1 and CDR2 from the germline V gene are SGHNT and YENEEA. CDR3 residues: CASSNERNTGELFF. CDR3 sequence (DNA): TGTGCCAGCAGCAACGAGAGGAACACCGGGGAGCTGTTTTTT.

This CDR3 is CASSPLWEGGLFF. In nucleotides, the CDR3 is TGTGCCAGCAGCCCCCTTTGGGAGGGCGGACTGTTTTTT. The chain couples TRBV9 to TRBJ1-4; unclear D gene. The CDR3 runs 13 residues. With 4 bases removed from V and 13 bases from J, the gap between germline ends came to 17 bases. The germline V gene has CDR1 SGDLS and CDR2 YYNGEE.

This clonotype was seen a few times. The J gene is TRBJ1-2, the V gene TRBV7-2, with 7 bases matching TRBD1. Per germline, CDR1 SGHTA and CDR2 FQGNSA. J lost 6 bases, V lost 4 bases, and 5 bases had no gene match. The length of the CDR3 is 13 residues. Here the CDR3 reads CASSSTGQDGYTF. CDR3 in DNA: TGTGCCAGCAGCTCCACCGGACAGGATGGCTACACCTTC.

The rearrangement uses TRBV5-1 and TRBJ2-1; TRBD2 agrees at 9 bases. In germline, CDR1 is SGHRS, CDR2 YFSETQ. The CDR3 sequence is 17 residues long. J gave up 0 bases and V 1 base, and 5 bases lay outside the gene matches. Written as DNA, the CDR3 is TGCGCCAGCAGCTTGACTAGCGGGCGATCCTCCTACAATGAGCAGTTCTTC. This codes for CASSLTSGRSSYNEQFF. Full variable domain (missing parts from reference TRBV5-1 and TRBJ2-1): KAGVTQTPRYLIKTRGQQVTLSCSPISGHRSVSWYQQTPGQGLQFLFEYFSETQRNKGNFPGRFSGRQFSNSRSEMNVSTLELGDSALYLCASSLTSGRSSYNEQFFGPGTRLTVL.

This clonotype was picked up one time. The chain joins TRBV12-3 or TRBV12-4 to TRBJ2-7; 7 nucleotides agree with TRBD1. The CDR3 extends over 14 amino acids. Trimming took 4 bases from V and 5 from J; bases not matched to a gene: 8. In DNA form, the CDR3 reads TGTGCCAGCAGTTCCACCAGGGGGTTCGACGAGCAGTACTTC. This encodes CASSSTRGFDEQYF.

This clonotype has a handful of counts. The chain employs TRBV6-1 and TRBJ2-3; tentative D call: TRBD2 (6 bases). Germline V CDR1 and CDR2: MNHNS, SASEGT. Trimming shortened V by 3 bases and J by 2 bases, and 9 bases separated the two germline ends. The CDR3 has 14 amino acids. The CDR3 coding sequence is TGTGCCAGCAGTGAGGGAGGTAACACAGATACGCAGTATTTT. It specifies CASSEGGNTDTQYF.

The CDR3 spells CASSLVVEGASGQFF. Here the CDR3 DNA reads TGTGCCAGCAGCTTGGTCGTCGAGGGGGCTAGTGGGCAGTTCTTC. This chain joins TRBV5-5 and TRBJ2-1, with TRBD1 matching over 7 bases. Looked up from germline, CDR1 is SGHKS and CDR2 is YYEKEE (reference sequence). The trim removed 0 bases at V and 12 bases at J, leaving 12 bases unmatched. The length of the CDR3 is 15 residues.

The chain links TRBV2 to TRBJ2-1, with a tentative D call TRBD1 (6 bases). There are 16 residues in the CDR3. Germline loops: CDR1 SNHLY, CDR2 FYNNEI. Trimming removed 3 bases at V and 7 bases at J, with 19 bases between. The CDR3 coding sequence is TGTGCCAGCAGTGAGGTACTACTAGGGCAGGGGAATGAGCAGTTCTTC. This translates into CASSEVLLGQGNEQFF.

This chain joins TRBV7-9 and TRBJ2-7; 7 bases are shared with TRBD1. Trimming removed 2 bases from V and 0 bases from J; junction bases left unmatched: 7. Germline V gene data show CDR1 as SEHNR and CDR2 as FQNEAQ (reference sequence). The CDR3 has 16 amino acids. The CDR3, as DNA: TGTGCCAGCAGCTTATTATCAGGGGACAGCTCCTACGAGCAGTACTTC. This translates into CASSLLSGDSSYEQYF.

This clonotype was seen a handful of times. The chain is built from TRBV27 and TRBJ1-1; D is uncertain. This CDR3 comprises 14 residues. The V gene's germline CDR1 is MNHEY and CDR2 SMNVEV (reference sequence). Deletions cut 3 bases from V and 0 bases from J, with 8 bases between. The CDR3 DNA reads as TGTGCCAGCAGTTTTGGGCAGATGAACACTGAAGCTTTCTTT. Protein product: CASSFGQMNTEAFF.

V usage is TRBV7-9 and J usage is TRBJ2-7; TRBD2 matches 10 bases. Trimming took 2 bases from V and 0 from J; bases not matched to a gene: 4. Germline-derived CDR1 and CDR2 are SEHNR and FQNEAQ (reference sequence). This CDR3 region has 16 residues. In DNA, the CDR3 is TGTGCCAGCAGCTTACTAGCGGGGGAAAGCTCCTACGAGCAGTACTTC. Protein sequence: CASSLLAGESSYEQYF. The full variable domain, rest sourced from reference TRBV7-9 and TRBJ2-7, is DTGVSQNPRHKITKRGQNVTFRCDPISEHNRLYWYRQTLGQGPEFLTYFQNEAQLEKSRLLSDRFSAERPKGSFSTLEIQRTEQGDSAMYLCASSLLAGESSYEQYFGPGTRLTVT.

The V gene is TRBV29-1, the J gene TRBJ1-1; 10 bases line up with TRBD1. The CDR3 is made up of 15 amino acids. The germline V gene has CDR1 SQVTM and CDR2 ANQGSEA. J gave up 1 base and V 6 bases, and 8 bases lay outside the gene matches. The DNA of the CDR3 is TGCAGCGTACCCGGGACAGGGGAGAAGAACACTGAAGCTTTCTTT. It translates to CSVPGTGEKNTEAFF. Drawing the rest from reference TRBV29-1 and TRBJ1-1, the complete variable domain is SAVISQKPSRDICQRGTSLTIQCQVDSQVTMMFWYRQQPGQSLTLIATANQGSEATYESGFVIDKFPISRPNLTFSTLTVSNMSPEDSSIYLCSVPGTGEKNTEAFFGQGTRLTVV.

The table lists this clonotype with a few counts. The chain carries TRBV5-1 and TRBJ2-5; 9 positions agree with TRBD2. Germline V gives CDR1 SGHRS, CDR2 YFSETQ. J lost 1 base, V lost 6 bases, and 7 bases had no gene match. The CDR3 loop spans 15 amino acids. In DNA form, the CDR3 reads TGCGCCAGCACCCGCGTAGCGGGAGTCCAAGAGACCCAGTACTTC. Its protein is CASTRVAGVQETQYF.

This clonotype was recorded at least ten times. The chain combines TRBV6-5 with TRBJ1-1; maybe TRBD1 (6 bases). Trimming shortened V by 0 bases and J by 4 bases, and 12 bases separated the two germline ends. CDR1 and CDR2 (germline): MNHEY, SVGAGI. The CDR3 runs to 15 residues. DNA for the CDR3: TGTGCCAGCAGTTACTCAGGCCGAGGGGGCACTGAAGCTTTCTTT. It translates to CASSYSGRGGTEAFF.